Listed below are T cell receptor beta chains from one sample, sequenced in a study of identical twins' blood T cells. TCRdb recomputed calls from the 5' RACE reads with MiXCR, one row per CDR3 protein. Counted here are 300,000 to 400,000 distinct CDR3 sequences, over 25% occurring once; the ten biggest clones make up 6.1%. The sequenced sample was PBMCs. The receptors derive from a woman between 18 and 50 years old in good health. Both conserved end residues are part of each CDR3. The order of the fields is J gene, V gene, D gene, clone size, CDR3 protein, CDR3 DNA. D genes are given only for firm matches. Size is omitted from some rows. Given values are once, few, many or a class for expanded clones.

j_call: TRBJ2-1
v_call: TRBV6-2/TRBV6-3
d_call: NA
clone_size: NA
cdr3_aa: CASSYSSPSYNEQFF
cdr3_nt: TGTGCCAGCAGTTACTCTAGCCCCTCCTACAATGAGCAGTTCTTC

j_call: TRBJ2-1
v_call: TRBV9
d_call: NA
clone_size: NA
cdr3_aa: CASSVSGLLGNEQFF
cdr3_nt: TGTGCCAGCAGCGTTTCGGGGCTACTGGGCAATGAGCAGTTCTTC

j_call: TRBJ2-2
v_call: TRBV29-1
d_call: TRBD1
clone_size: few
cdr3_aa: CSVRRGMNTGELFF
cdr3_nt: TGCAGCGTTCGCAGGGGGATGAACACCGGGGAGCTGTTTTTT

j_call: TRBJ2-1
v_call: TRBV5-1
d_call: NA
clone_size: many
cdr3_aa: CASSFGYNEQFF
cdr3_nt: TGTGCCAGCAGTTTTGGCTACAATGAGCAGTTCTTC

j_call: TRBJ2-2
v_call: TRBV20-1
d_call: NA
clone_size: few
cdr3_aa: CSASLSRGTGELFF
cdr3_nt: TGCAGTGCTAGCTTGAGCAGGGGAACCGGGGAGCTGTTTTTT

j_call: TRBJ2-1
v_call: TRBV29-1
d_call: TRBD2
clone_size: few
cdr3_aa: CSARTSGSFWGNEQFF
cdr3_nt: TGCAGCGCCCGGACTAGCGGGAGCTTTTGGGGGAATGAGCAGTTCTTC

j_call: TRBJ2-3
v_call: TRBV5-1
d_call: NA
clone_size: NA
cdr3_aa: CASCSLLLTDTQYF
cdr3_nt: TGCGCCAGCTGCTCTCTCCTGCTCACAGATACGCAGTATTTT

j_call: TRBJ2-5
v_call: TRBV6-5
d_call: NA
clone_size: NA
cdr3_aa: CASSSVHQETQYF
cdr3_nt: TGTGCCAGCAGTTCTGTACACCAAGAGACCCAGTACTTC

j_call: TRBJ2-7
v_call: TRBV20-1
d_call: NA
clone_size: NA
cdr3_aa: CSAMRENYEQYF
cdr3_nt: TGCAGTGCTATGAGGGAAAACTACGAGCAGTACTTC

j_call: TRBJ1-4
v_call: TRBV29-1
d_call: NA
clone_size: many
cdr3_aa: CSVVGTNHEKLFF
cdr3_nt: TGCAGCGTTGTTGGGACGAATCATGAGAAACTGTTTTTT

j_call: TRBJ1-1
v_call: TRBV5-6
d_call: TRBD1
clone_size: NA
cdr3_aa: CASSRGQGTEAFF
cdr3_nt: TGTGCCAGCAGCAGAGGACAGGGCACTGAAGCTTTCTTT

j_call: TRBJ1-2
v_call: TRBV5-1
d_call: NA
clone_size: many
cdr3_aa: CASRPEPQYGYTF
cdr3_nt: TGCGCCAGCCGCCCGGAGCCTCAATATGGCTACACCTTC

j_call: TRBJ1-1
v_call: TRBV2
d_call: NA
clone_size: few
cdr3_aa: CASSLTFAEAFF
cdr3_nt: TGTGCCAGCAGCCTGACATTCGCTGAAGCTTTCTTT

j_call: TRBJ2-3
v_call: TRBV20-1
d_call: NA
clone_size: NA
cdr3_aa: CSASLRTQSTDTQYF
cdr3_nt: TGCAGTGCCTCACTTCGGACACAGAGCACAGATACGCAGTATTTT

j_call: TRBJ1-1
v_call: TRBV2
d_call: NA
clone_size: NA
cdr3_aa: CASSPDTPEAFF
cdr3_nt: TGTGCCAGCAGCCCCGACACCCCTGAAGCTTTCTTT

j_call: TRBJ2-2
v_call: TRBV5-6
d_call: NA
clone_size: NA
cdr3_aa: CASSLLGASNTGELFF
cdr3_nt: TGTGCCAGCAGCTTGTTGGGGGCCTCGAACACCGGGGAGCTGTTTTTT

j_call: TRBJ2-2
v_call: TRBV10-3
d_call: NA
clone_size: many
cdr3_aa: CATEAGNTGELFF
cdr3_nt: TGTGCCACCGAGGCTGGAAACACCGGGGAGCTGTTTTTT

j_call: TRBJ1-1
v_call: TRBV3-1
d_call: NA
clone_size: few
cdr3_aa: CASSQGGVRTEAFF
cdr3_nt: TGTGCCAGCAGCCAAGGGGGCGTTCGCACTGAAGCTTTCTTT

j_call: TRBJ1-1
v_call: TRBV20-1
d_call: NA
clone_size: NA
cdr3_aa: CSARDVANAEAFF
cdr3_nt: TGCAGTGCTAGAGATGTAGCGAACGCTGAAGCTTTCTTT

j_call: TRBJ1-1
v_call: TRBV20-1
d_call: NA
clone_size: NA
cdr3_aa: CSAAAGLNTEAFF
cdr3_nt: TGCAGTGCTGCGGCGGGTTTGAACACTGAAGCTTTCTTT

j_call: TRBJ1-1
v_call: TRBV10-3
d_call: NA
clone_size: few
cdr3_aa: CAIKSPNTEAFF
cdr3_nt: TGTGCCATCAAGTCCCCAAACACTGAAGCTTTCTTT

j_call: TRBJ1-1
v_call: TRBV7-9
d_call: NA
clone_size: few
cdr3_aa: CASSSKEGSEAFF
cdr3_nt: TGTGCCAGCAGCTCAAAGGAGGGCTCTGAAGCTTTCTTT

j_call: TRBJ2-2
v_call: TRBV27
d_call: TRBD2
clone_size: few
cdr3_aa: CASSGGGNTGELFF
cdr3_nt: TGTGCCAGCAGTGGCGGGGGTAACACCGGGGAGCTGTTTTTT

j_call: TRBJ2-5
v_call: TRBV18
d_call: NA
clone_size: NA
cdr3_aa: CASSPGVGETQYF
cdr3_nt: TGTGCCAGCTCACCAGGGGTGGGCGAGACCCAGTACTTC

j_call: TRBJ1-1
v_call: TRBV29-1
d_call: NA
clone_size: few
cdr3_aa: CSGDGGVETEAFF
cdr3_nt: TGCAGCGGCGATGGAGGGGTTGAAACTGAAGCTTTCTTT

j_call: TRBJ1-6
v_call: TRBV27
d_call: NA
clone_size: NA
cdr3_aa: CASSSSPGYNSPLHF
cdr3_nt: TGTGCCAGCAGTTCTTCCCCAGGTTATAATTCACCCCTCCACTTT

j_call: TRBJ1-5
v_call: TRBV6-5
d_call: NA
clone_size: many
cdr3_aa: CATPGLSNQPQHF
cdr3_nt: TGTGCCACCCCGGGCCTCAGCAATCAGCCCCAGCATTTT

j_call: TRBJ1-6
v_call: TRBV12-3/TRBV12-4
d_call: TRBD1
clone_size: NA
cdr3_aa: CASSLAFDRAYNSPLHF
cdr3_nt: TGTGCCAGCAGTTTGGCGTTCGACAGGGCCTATAATTCACCCCTCCACTTT

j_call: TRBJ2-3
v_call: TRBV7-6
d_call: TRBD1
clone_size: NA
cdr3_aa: CASTFGTASTDTQYF
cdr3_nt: TGTGCCAGCACCTTCGGGACAGCTAGCACAGATACGCAGTATTTT

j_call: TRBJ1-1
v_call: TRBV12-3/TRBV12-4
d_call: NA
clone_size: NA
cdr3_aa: CASSLEQGFTEAFF
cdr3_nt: TGTGCCAGCAGTTTAGAGCAGGGGTTCACTGAAGCTTTCTTT

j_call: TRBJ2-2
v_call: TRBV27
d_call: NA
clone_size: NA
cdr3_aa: CASSFGGMETGELFF
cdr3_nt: TGTGCCAGCAGTTTTGGGGGGATGGAGACCGGGGAGCTGTTTTTT

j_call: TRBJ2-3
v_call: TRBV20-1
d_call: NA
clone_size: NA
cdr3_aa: CSAPWTVTDTQYF
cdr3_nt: TGCAGTGCTCCATGGACAGTAACAGATACGCAGTATTTT

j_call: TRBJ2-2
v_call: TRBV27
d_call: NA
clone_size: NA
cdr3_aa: CASSLWQGVGGELFF
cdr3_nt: TGTGCCAGCAGTTTGTGGCAGGGAGTCGGCGGGGAGCTGTTTTTT

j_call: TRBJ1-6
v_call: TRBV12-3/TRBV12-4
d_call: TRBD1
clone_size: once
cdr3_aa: CASSLDRVNSPLHF
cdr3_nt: TGTGCCAGCAGTCTAGACAGGGTGAATTCACCCCTCCACTTT

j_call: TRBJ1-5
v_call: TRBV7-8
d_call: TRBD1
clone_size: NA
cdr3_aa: CASSLGAGGRSQPQHF
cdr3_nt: TGTGCCAGCAGCTTAGGGGCAGGGGGCCGGAGTCAGCCCCAGCATTTT

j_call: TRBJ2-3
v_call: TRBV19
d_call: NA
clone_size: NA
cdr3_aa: CASCPGDTRTDTQYF
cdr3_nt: TGTGCCAGTTGCCCTGGGGACACTCGCACAGATACGCAGTATTTT

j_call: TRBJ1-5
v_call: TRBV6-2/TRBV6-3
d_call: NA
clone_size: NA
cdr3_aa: CASSSPGQGKSPQHF
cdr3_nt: TGTGCCAGCAGCTCCCCGGGACAAGGGAAGTCGCCCCAGCATTTT

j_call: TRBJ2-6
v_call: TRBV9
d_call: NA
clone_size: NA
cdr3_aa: CASSASELTSGANVLTF
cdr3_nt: TGTGCCAGCAGCGCTTCCGAATTGACCTCTGGGGCCAACGTCCTGACTTTC

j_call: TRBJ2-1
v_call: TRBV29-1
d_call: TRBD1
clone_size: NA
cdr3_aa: CSVEGAGGSEQFF
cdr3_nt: TGCAGCGTTGAAGGGGCAGGGGGTAGTGAGCAGTTCTTC

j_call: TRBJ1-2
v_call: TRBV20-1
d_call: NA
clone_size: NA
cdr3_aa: CGARVDQRLGYTF
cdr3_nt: TGCGGTGCTAGAGTGGACCAACGCCTCGGCTACACCTTC

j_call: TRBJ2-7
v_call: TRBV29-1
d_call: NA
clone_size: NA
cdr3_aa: CSGLNDNYEQYF
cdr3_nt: TGCAGCGGGCTAAATGATAACTACGAGCAGTACTTC